This T cell receptor beta chain was identified in a study of T-cell reconstitution after alpha-beta-depleted transplantation in children. The study, taken as a whole, reports: The authors attributed T-cell counts and diversity one year after transplant mostly to newly produced T cells.

Construction of the TCRbeta library involved unique molecular identifiers. TCRdb re-called the PCR reads through MiXCR, storing one row per CDR3 protein. The sample lists 130,000 or so distinct CDR3 sequences; about 9.6% were seen once. Germline-derived CDR1 and CDR2 are SGHKS and YYEKEE (reference sequence). The ends were cut back, 1 base at V and 7 bases at J, with 18 bases in the middle. The CDR3 loop spans 16 amino acids. As concerns this clonotype: The antigen is undetermined.

The source is a girl under two years old who had a stem cell transplant for combined immunodeficiency, so the T cells may come from the graft donor. The V gene is TRBV5-5, the J gene TRBJ2-1, with D perhaps TRBD2 (6 bases). Sample: PBMCs, mostly from graft donor cells, taken 180 days after TCRalphabeta/CD19-depleted stem cell transplant. The chain's CDR3 is CASSLRMGLGENEQFF. The CDR3 nucleotides read TGTGCCAGCAGCTTGAGGATGGGACTGGGGGAAAATGAGCAGTTCTTC.